This TCR beta chain appears in the sequencing data of a study of cytomegalovirus exposure and HLA in healthy donors. Study information: Early released data had around 89 million unique TCRs, all coming from HLA-typed donors.

The PCR had 60 Vbeta and 13 Jbeta primers. The repertoire was sequenced with immunoSEQ multiplex PCR; TCRdb's copy has only in-frame clones and lacks some. The table has 110,000 to 150,000 clones, roughly three quarters seen once. The V gene's germline CDR1 is SNHLY and CDR2 FYNNEI. The CDR3 extends over 16 amino acids. J gave up 1 base and V 7 bases, and 7 bases lay outside the gene matches. The table lists this clone with a count of one. Its antigen is not known. Overall study findings and caveats: Earlier analysis yielded a pattern in which most TCR beta V segments were productive about 90% or about 30% of the time. Approximately 17,000 TCR beta sequences were associated with HLA alleles at 0.05 false discovery rate in a later analysis. In all likelihood, a cluster of highly shared sequence variants was a sequencing artifact.

Input material: PBMCs. The receptor comes from a woman in her 50s in good health and CMV-seronegative. This chain links TRBV2 with TRBJ2-3; 11 bases align to TRBD2. The CDR3 sequence is CASTSGGFRGTDTQYF. In DNA form, the CDR3 reads TGTGCCAGCACTAGCGGGGGGTTCAGGGGCACAGATACGCAGTATTTT. Complete variable domain (other parts from reference TRBV2 and TRBJ2-3): EPEVTQTPSHQVTQMGQEVILRCVPISNHLYFYWYRQILGQKVEFLVSFYNNEISEKSEIFDDQFSVERPDGSNFTLKIRSTKLEDSAMYFCASTSGGFRGTDTQYFGPGTRLTVL.